This is a list of T cell receptor beta chains from one sample in a study of cytomegalovirus exposure and HLA in healthy donors. The method was immunoSEQ multiplex PCR; TCRdb's version includes in-frame clones alone and lacks a portion of them. Here the sample spans approximately 170,000 clones, approximately 77% being singletons. The material sequenced was PBMCs. The source of these receptors is a male donor in good health and CMV-seropositive. Each CDR3 is given with its conserved first and last residue. The order of the fields is V gene, J gene, clone size, D gene, CDR3 protein, CDR3 DNA. The D gene is left open where the match is weak. Clone size, where shown, is once, few, many, or a class for clones that have expanded.

TRBV30	TRBJ1-1	NA	NA	CAWRGHDFEAFF	TGTGCCTGGAGAGGACATGATTTTGAAGCTTTCTTT
TRBV14	TRBJ1-5	NA	NA	CASSPLGVNQPQHF	TGTGCCAGCAGCCCCCTAGGAGTCAATCAGCCCCAGCATTTT
TRBV2	TRBJ1-1	NA	TRBD1	CASSELQGLNTEASF	TGTGCCAGCAGTGAACTACAGGGGTTGAACACTGAAGCTTCCTTT
TRBV29-1	TRBJ1-2	NA	NA	CSASVGNYGYTF	TGCAGCGCCTCGGTGGGCAACTATGGCTACACCTTC
TRBV7-2	TRBJ2-3	NA	TRBD2	CASSLRLAGGPDTQYF	TGTGCCAGCAGCCTAAGACTAGCGGGGGGGCCAGATACGCAGTATTTT
TRBV5-1	TRBJ2-3	NA	TRBD1	CASSPGQGSDTQYF	TGCGCCAGCAGCCCGGGACAGGGGTCGGATACGCAGTATTTT
TRBV9	TRBJ2-1	NA	NA	CASSFQDSSYNEQFF	TGTGCCAGCAGCTTCCAAGATAGCTCCTACAATGAGCAGTTCTTC
TRBV7-2	TRBJ1-1	NA	NA	CASSKYGSEAFF	TGTGCCAGCAGCAAATACGGGTCTGAAGCTTTCTTT
TRBV15	TRBJ1-2	NA	NA	CATSRGREQSKGYTF	TGTGCCACCAGCAGAGGTCGGGAACAGTCTAAAGGCTACACCTTC
TRBV7-2	TRBJ2-3	NA	NA	CASSLESSSGNTQYF	TGTGCCAGCAGCTTAGAGAGCTCTTCAGGGAATACGCAGTATTTT
TRBV14	TRBJ2-1	NA	TRBD2	CASSQDERLAGGRSNEQFF	TGTGCCAGCAGCCAAGACGAGCGGTTAGCGGGGGGACGGAGCAATGAGCAGTTCTTC
TRBV19	TRBJ1-6	few	NA	CASSIGQNNSPLHF	TGTGCCAGTAGTATAGGGCAGAATAATTCACCCCTCCACTTT
TRBV4-2	TRBJ2-5	NA	NA	CASSPSGGEGEETQYF	TGTGCCAGCAGCCCCTCTGGGGGGGAGGGGGAAGAGACCCAGTACTTC
TRBV28	TRBJ1-4	NA	TRBD1	CASSFSAGQGLSNEKLFF	TGTGCCAGCAGTTTTAGTGCGGGACAGGGCCTCTCTAATGAAAAACTGTTTTTT
TRBV19	TRBJ1-6	NA	NA	CASSRTDSPLHF	TGTGCCAGTAGTAGAACGGATTCACCCCTCCACTTT
TRBV2	TRBJ2-1	few	TRBD1	CASSEFGTVSSEQFF	TGTGCCAGCAGTGAATTCGGGACAGTATCCTCTGAGCAGTTCTTC
TRBV4-1	TRBJ2-7	once	NA	CASSHLVSSYEQYF	TGCGCCAGCAGCCACCTAGTAAGCTCCTACGAGCAGTACTTC
TRBV15	TRBJ1-2	NA	NA	CATSRDHGTEVNYGYTF	TGTGCCACCAGCAGAGATCACGGTACGGAGGTAAACTATGGCTACACCTTC
TRBV7-9	TRBJ2-3	NA	NA	CASSYERRADTQYF	TGTGCCAGCAGTTACGAAAGGAGGGCAGATACGCAGTATTTT
TRBV2	TRBJ2-1	NA	TRBD2	CASREPAGASYNEQFF	TGTGCCAGCAGAGAACCAGCGGGGGCCTCCTACAATGAGCAGTTCTTC
TRBV4-2	TRBJ2-2	NA	NA	CASSKGTGELFF	TGTGCCAGCAGCAAGGGGACCGGGGAGCTGTTTTTT
TRBV15	TRBJ2-7	NA	TRBD1	CATSRETGAYEQYF	TGTGCCACCAGCAGAGAGACAGGGGCCTACGAGCAGTACTTC
TRBV6-4	TRBJ2-7	few	NA	CASSLLPNSPGEQYF	TGTGCCAGCAGTCTACTCCCGAACTCCCCTGGCGAGCAGTACTTC
TRBV27	TRBJ2-7	few	NA	CASSPTGWDEQYF	TGTGCCAGCAGCCCTACAGGGTGGGACGAGCAGTACTTC
TRBV2	TRBJ2-2	NA	NA	CASRVAGDTGELFF	TGTGCCAGCAGGGTGGCAGGGGACACCGGGGAGCTGTTTTTT
TRBV6-5	TRBJ2-7	few	NA	CASSYARGWSEQYF	TGTGCCAGCAGTTACGCCCGGGGATGGAGCGAGCAGTACTTC
TRBV6-5	TRBJ1-2	NA	NA	CASSRQGRGYTF	TGTGCCAGCAGTCGTCAGGGGCGTGGCTACACCTTC
TRBV5-6	TRBJ2-2	NA	TRBD2	CASSRSSGPLRTGELFF	TGTGCCAGCAGCCGCTCTAGCGGCCCGTTGAGGACCGGGGAGCTGTTTTTT
TRBV6-5	TRBJ1-2	NA	NA	CASTSPSGYGYTF	TGTGCCAGCACGAGCCCGTCGGGTTATGGCTACACCTTC
TRBV7-9	TRBJ1-2	once	TRBD1	CASSSLDRVYGYTF	TGTGCCAGCAGCTCTTTGGACAGGGTCTATGGCTACACCTTC
TRBV30	TRBJ1-3	few	NA	CAWKAAGNTIYF	TGTGCCTGGAAGGCGGCTGGAAACACCATATATTTT
TRBV25-1	TRBJ1-6	once	NA	CASSDYGQYNSPLHF	TGTGCCAGCAGTGACTATGGACAGTATAATTCACCCCTCCACTTT
TRBV11-2	TRBJ2-2	NA	NA	CASSLSYSGELFF	TGTGCCAGCAGCTTAAGCTATTCCGGGGAGCTGTTTTTT
TRBV6-6	TRBJ2-7	NA	NA	CASSTATSSEQYF	TGTGCCAGCAGTACGGCGACATCCTCTGAGCAGTACTTC
TRBV18	TRBJ2-3	NA	TRBD1	CASSVRQGSTDTQYF	TGTGCCAGCTCAGTTCGACAGGGTAGCACAGATACGCAGTATTTT
TRBV6-6	TRBJ1-6	few	NA	CASSYDERPLHF	TGTGCCAGCAGTTACGACGAGCGACCCCTCCACTTT
TRBV10-3	TRBJ1-4	NA	NA	CAISESGTTNEKLFF	TGTGCCATCAGTGAATCAGGCACAACTAATGAAAAACTGTTTTTT
TRBV11-1	TRBJ1-4	NA	TRBD1	CASSLGTETNEKLFF	TGTGCCAGCAGCTTGGGGACAGAAACTAATGAAAAACTGTTTTTT
TRBV7-8	TRBJ2-3	NA	NA	CASSLSGASDTQYF	TGTGCCAGCAGCTTAAGTGGGGCCTCAGATACGCAGTATTTT
TRBV6-6	TRBJ1-5	NA	NA	CASSPYSGGDQPQHF	TGTGCCAGCAGTCCCTATAGCGGGGGGGATCAGCCCCAGCATTTT
TRBV5-1	TRBJ2-3	NA	TRBD1	CASSSGHLGQNTDTQYF	TGCGCCAGCAGCTCGGGCCACCTGGGACAGAACACAGATACGCAGTATTTT
TRBV30	TRBJ2-7	NA	NA	CAWSPPGAEQYF	TGTGCCTGGAGTCCGCCGGGAGCCGAGCAGTACTTC
TRBV19	TRBJ2-5	NA	TRBD1	CASKPTGDGETQYF	TGTGCCAGTAAACCGACAGGGGATGGAGAGACCCAGTACTTC
TRBV4-1	TRBJ2-4	NA	TRBD2	CASSQELAGGAKNIQYF	TGCGCCAGCAGCCAAGAGCTAGCGGGGGGAGCCAAAAACATTCAGTACTTC
TRBV7-2	TRBJ2-7	NA	NA	CASSLAVTSYEQYF	TGTGCCAGCAGCTTAGCGGTGACTAGCTACGAGCAGTACTTC
TRBV18	TRBJ2-7	NA	NA	CASSPQNSKYEQYF	TGTGCCAGCTCACCACAGAACAGCAAATACGAGCAGTACTTC
TRBV6-6	TRBJ2-7	NA	TRBD1	CASSYSRTGREQYF	TGTGCCAGCAGTTACTCCCGGACAGGGCGCGAGCAGTACTTC
TRBV2	TRBJ2-5	NA	NA	CASSEADRETQYF	TGTGCCAGCAGTGAAGCAGACAGAGAGACCCAGTACTTC
TRBV18	TRBJ2-2	NA	NA	CASSLRSINTGELFF	TGTGCCAGCTCACTTCGATCTATTAACACCGGGGAGCTGTTTTTT
TRBV23-1	TRBJ1-6	NA	TRBD1	CASTGGPHYLNSPLHF	TGCGCCAGCACAGGGGGCCCACATTACCTCAATTCACCCCTCCACTTT
TRBV6-5	TRBJ2-7	few	NA	CASSQGQSYEQYF	TGTGCCAGCAGCCAAGGACAGTCTTACGAGCAGTACTTC
TRBV5-1	TRBJ2-3	NA	NA	CASSRQDHKDTQYF	TGCGCCAGCAGTCGACAGGACCACAAAGATACGCAGTATTTT
TRBV12-5	TRBJ2-1	once	TRBD1	CASGPQQGAAEQFF	TGTGCTAGTGGACCCCAACAGGGGGCGGCTGAGCAGTTCTTC
TRBV4-3	TRBJ2-3	NA	TRBD2	CASSPPGGGADTQYF	TGCGCCAGCAGCCCCCCCGGCGGGGGGGCAGATACGCAGTATTTT
TRBV5-1	TRBJ2-5	NA	NA	CASSFHPRDKETQYF	TGCGCCAGCAGCTTCCACCCCCGGGACAAAGAGACCCAGTACTTC
TRBV6-1	TRBJ1-6	few	NA	CASSQDRGFNSPLHF	TGTGCCAGCAGTCAAGATCGGGGGTTTAATTCACCCCTCCACTTT
TRBV7-7	TRBJ2-5	NA	NA	CASSFSRGETQYF	TGTGCTAGCAGCTTTTCACGGGGGGAGACCCAGTACTTC
TRBV5-4	TRBJ2-7	NA	NA	CASSSDSASPGGQYF	TGTGCCAGCAGCTCGGACAGCGCGTCTCCTGGCGGGCAGTACTTC
TRBV20-1	TRBJ2-7	NA	NA	CSVPSSYEQYF	TGCAGTGTTCCGAGCTCCTACGAGCAGTACTTC